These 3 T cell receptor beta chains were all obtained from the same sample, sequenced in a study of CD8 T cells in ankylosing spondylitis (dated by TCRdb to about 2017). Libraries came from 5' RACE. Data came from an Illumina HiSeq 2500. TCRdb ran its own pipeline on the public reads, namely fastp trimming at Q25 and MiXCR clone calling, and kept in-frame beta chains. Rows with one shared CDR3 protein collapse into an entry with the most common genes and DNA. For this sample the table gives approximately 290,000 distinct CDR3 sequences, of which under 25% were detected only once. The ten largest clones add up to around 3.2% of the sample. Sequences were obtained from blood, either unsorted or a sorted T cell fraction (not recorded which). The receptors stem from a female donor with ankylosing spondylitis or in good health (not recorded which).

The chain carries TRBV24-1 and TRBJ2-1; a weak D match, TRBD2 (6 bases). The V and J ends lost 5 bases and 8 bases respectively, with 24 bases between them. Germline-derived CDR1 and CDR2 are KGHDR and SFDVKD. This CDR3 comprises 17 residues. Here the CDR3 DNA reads TGTGCCACCAGTGCATCGGGTAAGAGACTAGTTGTTGATGAGCAGTTCTTC. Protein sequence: CATSASGKRLVVDEQFF.

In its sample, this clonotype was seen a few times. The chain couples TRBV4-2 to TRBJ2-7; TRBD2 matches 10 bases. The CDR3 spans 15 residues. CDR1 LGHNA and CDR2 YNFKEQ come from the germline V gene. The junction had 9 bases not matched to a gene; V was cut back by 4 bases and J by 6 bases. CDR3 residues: CASSLRTSGLSEQYF. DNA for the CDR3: TGTGCCAGCAGCCTTCGGACTAGCGGCCTCAGCGAGCAGTACTTC.

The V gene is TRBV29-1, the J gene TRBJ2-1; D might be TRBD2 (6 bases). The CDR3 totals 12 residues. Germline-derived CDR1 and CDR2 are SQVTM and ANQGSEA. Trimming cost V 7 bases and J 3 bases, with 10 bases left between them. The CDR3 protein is CSGMRDYNEQFF. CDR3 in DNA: TGCAGCGGGATGCGGGACTACAATGAGCAGTTCTTC.